One and the same sample provided the 14 T cell receptor beta chains below, sequenced in a study of blood T cell repertoires in COVID-19. Assay used: immunoSEQ multiplex PCR; TCRdb lists only in-frame clones, some missing. The table shows about 200,000 clones, with more than 75% occurring only once. The sequenced material came from peripheral blood. The receptor source for this set is a middle-aged man with active or convalescent COVID-19.

V gene TRBV6-2 or TRBV6-3 combines with J gene TRBJ1-6; D gene uncertain. The CDR3 sequence is 15 residues long. In germline, CDR1 is MNHEY, CDR2 SVGEGT. V lost 5 bases and J 6 bases, leaving 14 bases between the germline ends. CDR3 residues: CASSVRTDINSPLHF. CDR3 sequence (DNA): TGTGCCAGCAGTGTACGGACTGATATTAATTCACCCCTCCACTTT.

The chain carries TRBV5-1 and TRBJ2-3, with D perhaps matching TRBD2 (5 bases). CDR1 and CDR2 (germline): SGHRS, YFSETQ. Deletions cut 6 bases from V and 4 bases from J, with 15 bases between. This CDR3 region has 14 residues. The CDR3 sequence: CASTRNAGADTQYF. For the CDR3, the DNA is TGCGCCAGCACGAGAAACGCCGGGGCAGATACGCAGTATTTT.

This chain connects TRBV29-1 to TRBJ2-3; the match to TRBD2 covers 7 bases. The CDR3 runs 15 residues. Germline V CDR1 and CDR2: SQVTM, ANQGSEA. The trim removed 6 bases at V and 0 bases at J, leaving 9 bases unmatched. The CDR3 region has the DNA TGCAGCGTCTCTGCTAGCGGAATAAGCACAGATACGCAGTATTTT. Its protein product is CSVSASGISTDTQYF.

This clone was recorded only once. The V and J genes are TRBV19 and TRBJ1-5; 8 nucleotides align to TRBD1. V was clipped by 0 bases and J by 4 bases; unmatched bases: 5. Germline values: CDR1 LNHDA, CDR2 SQIVND (reference sequence). The length of the CDR3 is 16 residues. As DNA, the CDR3 is TGTGCCAGTAGTATAGAAGGGACAGGTCGTAATCAGCCCCAGCATTTT. Its protein product is CASSIEGTGRNQPQHF.

In this sample, this clone turned up once. This sequence joins TRBV29-1 and TRBJ1-3; TRBD1 is a possible D gene (6 bases). The CDR3 sequence is 14 residues long. Trimming cost V 6 bases and J 1 base, with 13 bases left between them. Germline values: CDR1 SQVTM, CDR2 ANQGSEA. The CDR3 loop is CSVQGLTSGNTIYF. The DNA for the CDR3 is TGCAGCGTACAGGGCCTCACTTCTGGAAACACCATATATTTT.

This chain joins TRBV30 and TRBJ2-3; TRBD2 agrees at 7 bases. From germline, CDR1 is GTSNPN and CDR2 SVGIG (reference sequence). The J segment lost 1 base and the V segment lost 3 bases, leaving 1 base of the junction unmatched. The length of the CDR3 is 13 residues. The CDR3 is CAWRAGGTDTQYF. The CDR3 DNA reads TGTGCCTGGAGGGCGGGAGGCACAGATACGCAGTATTTT.

This chain joins TRBV18 and TRBJ2-7; D perhaps matches TRBD2 (6 bases). This CDR3 has 14 residues. CDR1 KGHSH and CDR2 LQKENI come from the germline V gene. V lost 3 bases and J lost 5, with 14 bases in between. As DNA, the CDR3 is TGTGCCAGCTCACCTTATTTTGGGGGGAACGAGCAGTACTTC. Translating it yields CASSPYFGGNEQYF. The whole variable domain, remainder taken from reference TRBV18 and TRBJ2-7, is NAGVMQNPRHLVRRRGQEARLRCSPMKGHSHVYWYRQLPEEGLKFMVYLQKENIIDESGMPKERFSAEFPKEGPSILRIQQVVRGDSAAYFCASSPYFGGNEQYFGPGTRLTVT.

The V and J genes are TRBV2 and TRBJ1-1; D uncertain. Trimming removed 3 bases at V and 6 bases at J, with 11 bases between. CDR3 length equals 13 residues. The germline CDR1 and CDR2 sequences are SNHLY and FYNNEI. CDR3 loop: CASSERLIAEAFF. The CDR3 bases are TGTGCCAGCAGTGAGAGGCTCATCGCTGAAGCTTTCTTT.

V and J are TRBV7-2 and TRBJ2-1; 8 bases map to TRBD1. CDR3 length equals 15 residues. J gave up 2 bases and V 5 bases, and 5 bases lay outside the gene matches. Germline V gene data show CDR1 as SGHTA and CDR2 as FQGNSA. CDR3 sequence (DNA): TGTGCCAGCAGCCTCACAGGGGGTACCTACAATGAGCAGTTCTTC. It yields the protein CASSLTGGTYNEQFF.

This chain joins TRBV7-9 and TRBJ1-1; 9 bases line up with TRBD1. The CDR3 spans 15 residues. Germline CDR1 is SEHNR and CDR2 is FQNEAQ (reference sequence). Unmatched junction bases numbered 3, after V lost 3 bases and J lost 1 base. In nucleotides, the CDR3 is TGTGCCAGCAGCTTTTGGACAGGGGAGAACACTGAAGCTTTCTTT. This translates into CASSFWTGENTEAFF.

The V gene is TRBV18, the J gene TRBJ1-1, with D possibly TRBD1 on 6 matching bases. Trimming cost V 2 bases and J 0 bases, with 7 bases left between them. There are 14 residues in the CDR3. Germline CDR1 KGHSH, CDR2 LQKENI. This CDR3 is CASSPGQMNTEAFF. CDR3 nucleotides: TGTGCCAGCTCACCAGGACAGATGAACACTGAAGCTTTCTTT.

This clone was picked up a small number of times. V and J are TRBV27 and TRBJ1-6; 7 bases line up with TRBD1. The V segment lost 5 bases and the J segment 5 bases; nucleotides outside the gene matches: 6. Germline assignment: CDR1 MNHEY and CDR2 SMNVEV (reference sequence). This CDR3 comprises 15 residues. The CDR3 bases are TGTGCCAGCAGTCCTCTACAGGGGAATAATTCACCCCTCCACTTT. Its protein product is CASSPLQGNNSPLHF.

This clone was seen once. The DNA of the CDR3 is TGTGCCAGCAGCTTTTCCGGGACAGGGGCTTCGGAGGGGCAGTACTTC. Translation: CASSFSGTGASEGQYF. J is TRBJ2-7 and V is TRBV5-6, with 10 positions matching TRBD1. The junction had 14 bases not matched to a gene; V was cut back by 2 bases and J by 9 bases. The germline CDR1 and CDR2 sequences are SGHDT and YYEEEE. The CDR3 has 16 amino acids.

On this clone itself: The junction departs from germline at one end; a sequencing error may be responsible. The J gene is TRBJ1-2, the V gene TRBV28; TRBD1 matches at 9 bases. This CDR3 comprises 15 residues. Germline loops: CDR1 MDHEN, CDR2 SYDVKM. The CDR3 nucleotides are TGTGCCAGCACTTTACCGGGACAGGGTTCCTATGGCTACACCTTC. The encoded protein is CASTLPGQGSYGYTF.